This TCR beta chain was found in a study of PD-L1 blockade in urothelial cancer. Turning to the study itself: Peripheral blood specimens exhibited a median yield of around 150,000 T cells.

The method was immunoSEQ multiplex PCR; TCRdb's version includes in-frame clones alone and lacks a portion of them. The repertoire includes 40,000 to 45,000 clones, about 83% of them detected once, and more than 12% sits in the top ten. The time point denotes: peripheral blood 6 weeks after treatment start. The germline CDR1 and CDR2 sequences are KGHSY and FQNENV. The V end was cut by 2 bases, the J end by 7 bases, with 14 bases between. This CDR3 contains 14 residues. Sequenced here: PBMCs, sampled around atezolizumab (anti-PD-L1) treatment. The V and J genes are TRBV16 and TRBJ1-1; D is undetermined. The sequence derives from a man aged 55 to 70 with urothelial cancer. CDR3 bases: TGTGCCAGCAGCCAACCGCCAGCCGGGGATGAAGCTTTCTTT. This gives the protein CASSQPPAGDEAFF.